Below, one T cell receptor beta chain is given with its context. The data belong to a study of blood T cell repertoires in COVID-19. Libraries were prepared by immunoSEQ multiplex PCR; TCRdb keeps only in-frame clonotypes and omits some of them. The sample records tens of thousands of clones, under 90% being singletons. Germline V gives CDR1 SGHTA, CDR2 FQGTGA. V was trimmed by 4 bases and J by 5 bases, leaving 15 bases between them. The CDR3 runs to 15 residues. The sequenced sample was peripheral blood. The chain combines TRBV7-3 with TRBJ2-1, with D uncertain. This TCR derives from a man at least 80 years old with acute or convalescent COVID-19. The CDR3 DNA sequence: TGTGCCAGCAGCTCCCGACAAGCTCCCAACAATGAGCAGTTCTTC. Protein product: CASSSRQAPNNEQFF.